Sequencing of this TCR beta chain was carried out in a study of neoadjuvant anti-PD-1 for oral cavity cancer. Study-wide background: Before surgery, most patients got three to four biweekly 3 mg/kg nivolumab doses.

The study, taken as a whole, reports: Greater tumor shrinkage accompanied bigger post-treatment sizes of preexisting clones.

Concerning this clone: Its antigen is still unknown.

The patients had HPV-negative, locally advanced oral cavity squamous cell carcinoma. This CDR3 has 16 amino acids. Trimming took 5 bases from V and 7 from J; bases not matched to a gene: 7. The germline V gene encodes CDR1 LNHDA and CDR2 SQIVND (reference sequence). Most tumor samples had 4 to 6 ug input DNA in two replicates. Sequencing used immunoSEQ multiplex PCR; TCRdb keeps in-frame clones, though not all of them. The table lists 5,500 to 8,500 clones, 47% of them singletons. The V call is TRBV19, the J call TRBJ2-1; 14 nucleotides align to TRBD2. The specimen was tumor tissue, collected before nivolumab (anti-PD-1) treatment. The source is a person aged 35 to 85 with oral cavity squamous cell carcinoma. The CDR3 reads CASSGRTSGGINEQFF. CDR3 DNA sequence: TGTGCCAGTAGTGGGCGGACTAGCGGGGGGATTAATGAGCAGTTCTTC.